This TCR beta chain was sequenced in a study of T cells in Graves' hyperthyroidism and ophthalmopathy. Subjects aged 18 to 65 presented with newly diagnosed hyperthyroidism of less than 2 months' duration. The source material, RNA transcripts, was used to amplify TCR beta CDR3 regions. TCR CDR3 regions were first amplified by RT-PCR with HTBI primers. Using its own MiXCR run on the multiplex PCR reads, TCRdb lists one record per CDR3 protein. The sample consists of approximately 410,000 distinct CDR3 sequences, roughly 13% of them appearing once. This clonotype was counted only a few times. Germline V gene sequence: CDR1 KGHDR, CDR2 SFDVKD. V shed 4 bases and J 8 bases; nucleotides not matched to a gene: 11. The CDR3 sequence is 16 residues long.

The chain combines TRBV24-1 with TRBJ2-1; 9 nucleotides match TRBD2. The source material was blood. The sequence derives from a woman under 30 with Graves' hyperthyroidism. Here the CDR3 reads CATSDGTSFHRDEQFF. The CDR3 DNA reads as TGTGCCACCAGTGACGGGACTAGCTTTCATCGGGATGAGCAGTTCTTC.